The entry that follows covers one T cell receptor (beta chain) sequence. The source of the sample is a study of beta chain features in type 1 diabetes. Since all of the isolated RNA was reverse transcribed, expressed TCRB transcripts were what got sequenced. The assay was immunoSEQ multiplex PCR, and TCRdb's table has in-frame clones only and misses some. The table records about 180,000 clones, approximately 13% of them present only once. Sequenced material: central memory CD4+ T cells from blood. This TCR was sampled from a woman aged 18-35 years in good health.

The chain's CDR3 is CASSLDRGTYGYTF. In nucleotides, the CDR3 is TGTGCCAGCAGCTTAGACAGGGGGACATATGGCTACACCTTC. The chain recombines TRBV5-4 with TRBJ1-2; 9 bases are shared with TRBD1. The germline V gene encodes CDR1 SGHNT and CDR2 YYREEE (reference sequence). The CDR3 is 14 residues long. After removal of 2 bases from V and 5 bases from J, the junction contained 4 bases not matched to a gene.